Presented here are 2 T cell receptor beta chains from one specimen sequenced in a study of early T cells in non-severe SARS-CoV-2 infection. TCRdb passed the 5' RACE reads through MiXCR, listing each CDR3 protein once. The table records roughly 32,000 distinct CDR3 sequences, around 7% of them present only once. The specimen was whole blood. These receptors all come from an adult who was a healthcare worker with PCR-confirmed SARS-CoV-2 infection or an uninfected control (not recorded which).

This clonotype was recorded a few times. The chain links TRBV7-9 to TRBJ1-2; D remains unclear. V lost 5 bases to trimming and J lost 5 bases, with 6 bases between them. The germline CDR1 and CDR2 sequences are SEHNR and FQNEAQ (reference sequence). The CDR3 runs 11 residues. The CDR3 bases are TGTGCCAGCAGCATAAATTATGGCTACACCTTC. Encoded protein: CASSINYGYTF.

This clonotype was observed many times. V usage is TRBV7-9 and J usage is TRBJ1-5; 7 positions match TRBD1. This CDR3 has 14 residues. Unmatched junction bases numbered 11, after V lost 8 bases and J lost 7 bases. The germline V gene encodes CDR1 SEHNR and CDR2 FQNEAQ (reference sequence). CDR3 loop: CASGDSWAGQPQHF. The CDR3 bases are TGTGCCAGCGGGGACAGTTGGGCAGGACAGCCCCAGCATTTT.